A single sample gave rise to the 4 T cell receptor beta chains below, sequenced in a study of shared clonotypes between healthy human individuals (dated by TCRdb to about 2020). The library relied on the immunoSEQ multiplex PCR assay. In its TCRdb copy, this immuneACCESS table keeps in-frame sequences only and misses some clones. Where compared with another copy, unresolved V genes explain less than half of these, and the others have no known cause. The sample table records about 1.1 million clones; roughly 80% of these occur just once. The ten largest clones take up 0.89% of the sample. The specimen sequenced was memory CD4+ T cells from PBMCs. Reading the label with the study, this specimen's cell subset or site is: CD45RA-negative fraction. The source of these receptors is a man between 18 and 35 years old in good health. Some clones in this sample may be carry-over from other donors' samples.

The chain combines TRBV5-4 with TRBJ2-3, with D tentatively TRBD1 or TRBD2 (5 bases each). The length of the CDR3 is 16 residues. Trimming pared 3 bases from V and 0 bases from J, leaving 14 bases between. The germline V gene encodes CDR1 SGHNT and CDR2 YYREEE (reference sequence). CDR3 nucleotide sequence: TGTGCCAGCAGCTCCGGGGCGGATTTCAGCACAGATACGCAGTATTTT. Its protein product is CASSSGADFSTDTQYF.

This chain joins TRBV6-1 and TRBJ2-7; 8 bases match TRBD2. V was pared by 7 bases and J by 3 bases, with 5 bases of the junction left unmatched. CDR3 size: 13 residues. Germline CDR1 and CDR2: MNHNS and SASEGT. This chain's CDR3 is CASKRGTYYEQYF. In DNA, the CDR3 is TGTGCCAGCAAGCGGGGGACCTACTACGAGCAGTACTTC.

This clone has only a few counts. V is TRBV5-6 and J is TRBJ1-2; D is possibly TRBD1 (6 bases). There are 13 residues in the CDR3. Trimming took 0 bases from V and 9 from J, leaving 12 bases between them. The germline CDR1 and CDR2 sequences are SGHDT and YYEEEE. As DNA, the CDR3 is TGTGCCAGCAGCTTGGACAGGGCGTTGAGCTACACCTTC. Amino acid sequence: CASSLDRALSYTF.

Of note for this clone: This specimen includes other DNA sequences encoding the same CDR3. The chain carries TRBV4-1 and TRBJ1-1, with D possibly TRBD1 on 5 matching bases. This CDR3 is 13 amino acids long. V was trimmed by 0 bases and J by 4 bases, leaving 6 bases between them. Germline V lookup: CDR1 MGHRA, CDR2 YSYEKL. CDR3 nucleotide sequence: TGCGCCAGCAGCCAAGAAAGGGGCACTGAAGCTTTCTTT. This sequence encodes CASSQERGTEAFF.